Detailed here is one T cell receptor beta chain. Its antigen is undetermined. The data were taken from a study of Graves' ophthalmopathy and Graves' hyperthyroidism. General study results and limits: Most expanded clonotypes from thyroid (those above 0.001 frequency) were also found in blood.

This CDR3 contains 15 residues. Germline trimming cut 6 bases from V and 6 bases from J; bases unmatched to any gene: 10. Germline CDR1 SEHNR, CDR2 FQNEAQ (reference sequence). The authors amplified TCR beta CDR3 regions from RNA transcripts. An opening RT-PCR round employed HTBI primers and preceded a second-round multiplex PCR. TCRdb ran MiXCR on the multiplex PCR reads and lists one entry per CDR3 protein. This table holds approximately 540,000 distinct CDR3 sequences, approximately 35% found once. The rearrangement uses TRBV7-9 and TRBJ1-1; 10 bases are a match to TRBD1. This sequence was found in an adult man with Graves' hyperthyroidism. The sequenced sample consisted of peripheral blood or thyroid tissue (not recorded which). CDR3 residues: CASSPGGQGTAEAFF. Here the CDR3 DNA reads TGTGCCAGCAGTCCCGGGGGACAGGGGACGGCTGAAGCTTTCTTT.